Each of the 27 T cell receptor beta chains below was sequenced from the same sample in a study of blood T cell repertoires in COVID-19. Data came from immunoSEQ multiplex PCR; TCRdb stores just in-frame clones and leaves some out. This repertoire shows approximately 300,000 clones, 87% found once; its top ten account for 1%. The specimen sequenced was peripheral blood. The receptors stem from a man between 45 and 60 years old with active or convalescent COVID-19.

The rearrangement links TRBV6-2 or TRBV6-3 to TRBJ2-2; a weak D match, TRBD2 (5 bases). The V end was cut by 6 bases, the J end by 3 bases, with 11 bases between. Germline-derived CDR1 and CDR2 are MNHEY and SVGEGT. There are 14 residues in the CDR3. CDR3 in amino acids: CASSRLRYTGELFF. As DNA, the CDR3 is TGTGCCAGCAGCAGACTAAGATACACCGGGGAGCTGTTTTTT.

In the case of this clone: In the same sample, other DNA sequences code for this CDR3. This chain connects TRBV6-1 to TRBJ2-1, with a weak D call TRBD1 (5 bases). This CDR3 spans 16 amino acids. CDR1 MNHNS and CDR2 SASEGT come from the germline V gene. Trimming cost V 3 bases and J 5 bases, with 17 bases left between them. CDR3: CASSDPTRAGNNEQFF. CDR3 sequence (DNA): TGTGCCAGCAGTGACCCTACCCGCGCAGGGAACAATGAGCAGTTCTTC.

This chain connects TRBV28 to TRBJ2-5; 10 nucleotides match TRBD1. CDR3 length equals 13 residues. Germline V gene data show CDR1 as MDHEN and CDR2 as SYDVKM. The V gene end was trimmed by 8 bases and the J gene end by 2 bases; junction bases not matched to a gene: 2. CDR3 in DNA: TGTGCCAGCCGGGGACAGGGGCAAGAGACCCAGTACTTC. It codes for CASRGQGQETQYF.

The rearrangement links TRBV4-1 to TRBJ2-1, with D maybe TRBD1 (6 bases). V was pared by 6 bases and J by 5 bases, with 14 bases between. The CDR3 extends over 14 amino acids. Germline CDR1 reads MGHRA; CDR2 reads YSYEKL. This CDR3 reads CASSRQAVDNEQFF. As DNA, the CDR3 is TGCGCCAGCAGTCGACAGGCAGTGGACAATGAGCAGTTCTTC.

The genes are TRBV7-6 and TRBJ1-5; 10 bases fit TRBD1. Germline lookup yields CDR1 SGHVS and CDR2 FNYEAQ. Unmatched junction bases numbered 2, after V lost 5 bases and J lost 4 bases. The CDR3 contains 14 residues. CDR3 sequence reads: CASSQGQGNQPQHF. Here the CDR3 DNA reads TGTGCCAGCAGCCAGGGACAGGGGAATCAGCCCCAGCATTTT. The full variable domain, completed using reference TRBV7-6 and TRBJ1-5, is GAGVSQSPRYKVTKRGQDVALRCDPISGHVSLYWYRQALGQGPEFLTYFNYEAQQDKSGLPNDRFSAERPEGSISTLTIQRTEQRDSAMYRCASSQGQGNQPQHFGDGTRLSIL.

This chain uses TRBV2 with TRBJ2-7; D is ambiguous. CDR3 length: 13 residues. Germline V CDR1 and CDR2: SNHLY, FYNNEI. V gave up 5 bases and J gave up 2 bases, with 10 bases separating them. The CDR3 here is CASSLSEAYEQYF. DNA for the CDR3: TGTGCCAGCAGTCTTTCTGAGGCCTACGAGCAGTACTTC.

The V and J genes are TRBV5-4 and TRBJ2-7, with D possibly TRBD1 on 6 matching bases. V lost 3 bases to trimming and J lost 1 base, with 11 bases between them. The CDR3 consists of 14 residues. Germline CDR1 is SGHNT and CDR2 is YYREEE (reference sequence). The CDR3 nucleotides are TGTGCCAGCAGCTCACCCGGGACATCCTACGAGCAGTACTTC. Translated: CASSSPGTSYEQYF. The variable domain in full, with the rest retrieved from reference TRBV5-4 and TRBJ2-7, is ETGVTQSPTHLIKTRGQQVTLRCSSQSGHNTVSWYQQALGQGPQFIFQYYREEENGRGNFPPRFSGLQFPNYSSELNVNALELDDSALYLCASSSPGTSYEQYFGPGTRLTVT.

This clone was detected only once. The rearrangement links TRBV3-1 (or the pseudogene TRBV3-2) to TRBJ2-5, with D possibly matching TRBD2 (5 bases). V lost 6 bases to trimming and J lost 1 base, with 18 bases between them. Germline-derived CDR1 and CDR2 are LGHDT and YNNKEL (reference sequence). This CDR3 region has 16 residues. The CDR3 coding sequence is TGTGCCAGCAGGGATAGGAAAGCGGCGACCCAAGAGACCCAGTACTTC. It specifies CASRDRKAATQETQYF.

The CDR3 loop reads CASSKGLSGELFF. Written as DNA, the CDR3 is TGTGCCAGCAGTAAGGGGTTATCCGGGGAGCTGTTTTTT. The chain is built from TRBV2 and TRBJ2-2, with D perhaps matching TRBD1 (5 bases). Germline values: CDR1 SNHLY, CDR2 FYNNEI. Trimming removed 5 bases at V and 6 bases at J, with 10 bases between. The CDR3 spans 13 residues.

This chain connects TRBV2 to TRBJ1-5, with 8 bases that match TRBD1. V was pared by 8 bases and J by 1 base, with 4 bases of the junction left unmatched. Germline V gene lookup returns CDR1 SNHLY and CDR2 FYNNEI. The CDR3 extends over 14 amino acids. CDR3 coding DNA: TGTGCCAGCGGACAGGGTGGGAGCAATCAGCCCCAGCATTTT. Protein: CASGQGGSNQPQHF.

In the case of this clone: Different DNA sequences within this sample yield the same CDR3. The V and J genes are TRBV5-1 and TRBJ1-1; possibly TRBD1 for D (6 bases). Germline CDR1 is SGHRS and CDR2 is YFSETQ. CDR3 length equals 13 residues. The V end was cut by 4 bases, the J end by 1 base, with 8 bases between. The DNA of the CDR3 is TGCGCCAGCAGCCTACAGGGGAACACTGAAGCTTTCTTT. It translates to CASSLQGNTEAFF.

This sequence joins TRBV7-6 and TRBJ2-7, with 8 bases matching TRBD1. Germline CDR1 is SGHVS and CDR2 is FNYEAQ. CDR3 length: 14 residues. The V and J ends lost 3 bases and 0 bases, in that order; junction bases with no gene match: 1. CDR3 DNA: TGTGCCAGCAGCTTGCAGGGGGCCTCCTACGAGCAGTACTTC. It codes for CASSLQGASYEQYF.

The CDR3 is CATSVTGYTGELFF. The CDR3 coding sequence is TGTGCCACCAGTGTGACAGGGTATACCGGGGAGCTGTTTTTT. The rearrangement joins TRBV24-1 to TRBJ2-2; 7 bases match TRBD1. V lost 5 bases to trimming and J lost 5 bases; unmatched junction nucleotides: 4. Looked up from germline, CDR1 is KGHDR and CDR2 is SFDVKD. The CDR3 is 14 residues long.

This chain joins TRBV30 and TRBJ1-1; D unclear. With 0 bases removed from V and 2 bases from J, the gap between germline ends came to 13 bases. Germline V gene sequence: CDR1 GTSNPN, CDR2 SVGIG (reference sequence). The CDR3 is made up of 15 amino acids. The CDR3 sequence is CAWSVRVTSNTEAFF. The CDR3 DNA reads TGTGCCTGGAGTGTGAGGGTCACTTCAAACACTGAAGCTTTCTTT.

This CDR3 is CATSDWNTGGNQPQHF. The CDR3 DNA reads TGTGCCACCAGTGATTGGAATACAGGGGGCAATCAGCCCCAGCATTTT. J is TRBJ1-5 and V is TRBV24-1, with TRBD1 identical over 7 bases. V lost 2 bases to trimming and J lost 2 bases; unmatched junction nucleotides: 5. The CDR3 has 16 amino acids. Germline lookup yields CDR1 KGHDR and CDR2 SFDVKD.

The gene calls are TRBV5-8 and TRBJ1-5; possibly TRBD1 for D (5 bases). The CDR3 contains 15 residues. With 0 bases removed from V and 4 bases from J, the gap between germline ends came to 11 bases. Germline V lookup: CDR1 SGHTS, CDR2 YDEGEE. The CDR3 is CASSLDQGWNQPQHF. The CDR3 DNA is TGTGCCAGCAGCTTGGATCAGGGATGGAATCAGCCCCAGCATTTT.

The J gene is TRBJ2-3, the V gene TRBV11-3, with 8 bases identical to TRBD2. V gave up 1 base and J gave up 3 bases; unmatched junction bases: 3. The V gene's germline CDR1 is SGHNT and CDR2 YENEEA. The CDR3 sequence is 15 residues long. DNA of the CDR3: TGTGCCAGCAGCTTAGGGGGACTAGTTACAGATACGCAGTATTTT. It specifies CASSLGGLVTDTQYF.

V usage is TRBV7-2 and J usage is TRBJ2-1; a weak D match, TRBD1 (6 bases). Germline V CDR1 and CDR2: SGHTA, FQGNSA. The CDR3 sequence is 15 residues long. Trimming pared 1 base from V and 9 bases from J, leaving 16 bases between. CDR3 loop: CASSLVQGSGGEQFF. CDR3 bases: TGTGCCAGCAGCTTAGTACAGGGTTCAGGTGGTGAGCAGTTCTTC.

This chain connects TRBV5-5 to TRBJ1-2, with 11 bases matching TRBD1. The length of the CDR3 is 16 residues. From germline, CDR1 is SGHKS and CDR2 YYEKEE (reference sequence). V shed 0 bases and J 8 bases; nucleotides not matched to a gene: 9. For the CDR3, the DNA is TGTGCCAGCAGCTTGGGTACCGGACAGGGGGCGCGGGGCTACACCTTC. It codes for CASSLGTGQGARGYTF.

The CDR3 sequence is CASYSRNEQFF. In nucleotides, the CDR3 is TGTGCCAGCTACTCGAGGAATGAGCAGTTCTTC. The chain has TRBV28 and TRBJ2-1; D ambiguous. V was shortened by 8 bases and J by 7 bases, with 9 bases between the two germline ends. CDR1 and CDR2 (germline): MDHEN, SYDVKM. There are 11 residues in the CDR3.

The J gene is TRBJ1-4, the V gene TRBV10-3, with D hard to call. The CDR3 is 14 amino acids. CDR1 is ENHRY and CDR2 is SYGVKD in the germline V gene. Trimming took 3 bases from V and 4 from J, leaving 9 bases between them. CDR3 residues: CAISELQHNEKLFF. The CDR3 DNA follows: TGTGCCATCAGTGAATTACAGCATAATGAAAAACTGTTTTTT.

This clone has a single count. The V and J genes are TRBV3-1 (or the pseudogene TRBV3-2) and TRBJ2-3; 10 nucleotides agree with TRBD2. J gave up 2 bases and V 1 base, and 3 bases lay outside the gene matches. Per germline, CDR1 LGHDT and CDR2 YNNKEL (reference sequence). CDR3 size: 16 residues. This CDR3 is CASSQGLAGVTDTQYF. The CDR3 nucleotides are TGTGCCAGCAGCCAAGGCCTAGCGGGGGTCACAGATACGCAGTATTTT.

This chain links TRBV28 with TRBJ1-1; D unresolved. V dropped 5 bases and J dropped 5 bases, with 12 bases sitting between them. This CDR3 comprises 13 residues. Germline loops: CDR1 MDHEN, CDR2 SYDVKM. CDR3: CASSPRGWTEAFF. DNA for the CDR3: TGTGCCAGCAGTCCTCGGGGTTGGACTGAAGCTTTCTTT. Supplemented by reference TRBV28 and TRBJ1-1, the full variable domain reads DVKVTQSSRYLVKRTGEKVFLECVQDMDHENMFWYRQDPGLGLRLIYFSYDVKMKEKGDIPEGYSVSREKKERFSLILESASTNQTSMYLCASSPRGWTEAFFGQGTRLTVV.

This chain joins TRBV29-1 and TRBJ2-5; 10 nucleotides match TRBD2. Germline V gene data show CDR1 as SQVTM and CDR2 as ANQGSEA. The CDR3 spans 13 residues. V gave up 4 bases and J gave up 6 bases; unmatched junction bases: 5. CDR3 protein: CSVVLAGVQTQYF. CDR3 bases: TGCAGCGTTGTGCTAGCGGGGGTACAGACCCAGTACTTC.

The rearrangement uses TRBV7-2 and TRBJ2-1; D may be TRBD1 (7 bases). The V and J ends lost 5 bases and 5 bases respectively, with 13 bases between them. Germline values: CDR1 SGHTA, CDR2 FQGNSA. CDR3 length: 14 residues. CDR3 amino acids: CASSRGTADNEQFF. The CDR3 coding sequence is TGTGCCAGCAGCCGGGGGACAGCAGACAATGAGCAGTTCTTC. Variable domain in full (rest from reference TRBV7-2 and TRBJ2-1): GAGVSQSPSNKVTEKGKDVELRCDPISGHTALYWYRQSLGQGLEFLIYFQGNSAPDKSGLPSDRFSAERTGGSVSTLTIQRTQQEDSAVYLCASSRGTADNEQFFGPGTRLTVL.

The V gene is TRBV6-2 or TRBV6-3, the J gene TRBJ2-1, with TRBD1 as a possible D gene (5 bases). In germline, CDR1 is MNHEY, CDR2 SVGEGT. Between the trimmed V and J ends, which lost 6 bases and 2 bases, there was a span of 17 bases. The CDR3 runs to 16 residues. The CDR3 nucleotides read TGTGCCAGCAGCACCTCCGGCAGGGCCCCCTACAATGAGCAGTTCTTC. This translates into CASSTSGRAPYNEQFF.

The chain has TRBV7-2 and TRBJ2-5; 8 nucleotides align to TRBD2. Trimming cost V 2 bases and J 3 bases; bases outside gene matches: 5. The CDR3 totals 15 residues. CDR1 is SGHTA, CDR2 FQGNSA, per germline. CDR3 coding DNA: TGTGCCAGCAGCTTATTCGGGGGGGCCGAAGAGACCCAGTACTTC. Its protein product is CASSLFGGAEETQYF. Full variable domain (remainder filled in from reference TRBV7-2 and TRBJ2-5): GAGVSQSPSNKVTEKGKDVELRCDPISGHTALYWYRQSLGQGLEFLIYFQGNSAPDKSGLPSDRFSAERTGGSVSTLTIQRTQQEDSAVYLCASSLFGGAEETQYFGPGTRLLVL.